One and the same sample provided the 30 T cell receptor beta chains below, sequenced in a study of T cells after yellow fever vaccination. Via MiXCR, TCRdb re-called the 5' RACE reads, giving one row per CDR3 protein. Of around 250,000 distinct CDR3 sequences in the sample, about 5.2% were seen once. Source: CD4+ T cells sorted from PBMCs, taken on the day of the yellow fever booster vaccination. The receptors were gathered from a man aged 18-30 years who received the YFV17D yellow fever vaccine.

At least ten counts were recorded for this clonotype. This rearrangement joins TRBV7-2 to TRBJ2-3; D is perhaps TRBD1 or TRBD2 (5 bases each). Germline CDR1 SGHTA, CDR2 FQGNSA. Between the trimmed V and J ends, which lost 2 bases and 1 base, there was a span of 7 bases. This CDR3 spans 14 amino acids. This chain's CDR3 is CASSLLGGTDTQYF. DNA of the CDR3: TGTGCCAGCAGCTTATTGGGGGGCACAGATACGCAGTATTTT.

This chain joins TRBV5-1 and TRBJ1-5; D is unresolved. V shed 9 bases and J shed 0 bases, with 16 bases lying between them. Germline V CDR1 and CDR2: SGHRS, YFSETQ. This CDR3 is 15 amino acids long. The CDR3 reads CAKTTSAYSNQPQHF. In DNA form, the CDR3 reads TGCGCCAAGACGACATCAGCTTATAGCAATCAGCCCCAGCATTTT.

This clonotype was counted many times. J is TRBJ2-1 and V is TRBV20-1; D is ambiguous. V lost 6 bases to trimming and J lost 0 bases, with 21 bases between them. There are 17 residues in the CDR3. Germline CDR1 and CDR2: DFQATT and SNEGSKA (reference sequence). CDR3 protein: CSAFGRNLLSSYNEQFF. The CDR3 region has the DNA TGCAGTGCATTCGGACGGAACCTCCTAAGCTCCTACAATGAGCAGTTCTTC.

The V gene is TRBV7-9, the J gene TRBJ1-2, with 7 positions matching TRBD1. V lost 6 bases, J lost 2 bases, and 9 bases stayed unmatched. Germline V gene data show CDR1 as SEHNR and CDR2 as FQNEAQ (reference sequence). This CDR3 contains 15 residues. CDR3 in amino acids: CASSRPGQRNYGYTF. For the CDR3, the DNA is TGTGCCAGCAGTCGGCCGGGACAGAGAAACTATGGCTACACCTTC.

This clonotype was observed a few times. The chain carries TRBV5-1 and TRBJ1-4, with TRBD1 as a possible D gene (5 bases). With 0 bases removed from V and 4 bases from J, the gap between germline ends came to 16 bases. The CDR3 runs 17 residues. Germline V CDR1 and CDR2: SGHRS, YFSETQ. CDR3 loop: CASSLDVTVGDNEKLFF. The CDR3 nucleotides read TGCGCCAGCAGCTTGGATGTGACAGTCGGGGATAATGAAAAACTGTTTTTT. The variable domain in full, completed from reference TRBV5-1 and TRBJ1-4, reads KAGVTQTPRYLIKTRGQQVTLSCSPISGHRSVSWYQQTPGQGLQFLFEYFSETQRNKGNFPGRFSGRQFSNSRSEMNVSTLELGDSALYLCASSLDVTVGDNEKLFFGSGTQLSVL.

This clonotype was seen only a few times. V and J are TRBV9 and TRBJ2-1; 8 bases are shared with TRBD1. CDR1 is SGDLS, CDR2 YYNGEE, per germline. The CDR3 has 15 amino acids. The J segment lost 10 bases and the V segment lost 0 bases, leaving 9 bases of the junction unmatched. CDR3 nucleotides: TGTGCCAGCAGCGTAGGCCCCGGACAGGGACGGGAGCAGTTCTTC. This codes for CASSVGPGQGREQFF.

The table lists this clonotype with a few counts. The CDR3 spells CSARDRGGSETQYF. CDR3 coding DNA: TGCAGTGCTAGAGACCGGGGGGGCTCAGAGACCCAGTACTTC. This chain connects TRBV20-1 to TRBJ2-5; 8 nucleotides match TRBD2. After removal of 0 bases from V and 4 bases from J, the junction contained 4 bases not matched to a gene. The CDR3 has 14 amino acids. Germline CDR1 and CDR2: DFQATT and SNEGSKA (reference sequence).

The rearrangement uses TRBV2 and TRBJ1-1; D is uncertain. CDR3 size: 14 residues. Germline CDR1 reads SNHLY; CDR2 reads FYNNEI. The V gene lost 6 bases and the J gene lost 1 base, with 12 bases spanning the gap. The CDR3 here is CASRPPERNTEAFF. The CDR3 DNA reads TGTGCCAGCAGACCACCGGAAAGGAACACTGAAGCTTTCTTT.

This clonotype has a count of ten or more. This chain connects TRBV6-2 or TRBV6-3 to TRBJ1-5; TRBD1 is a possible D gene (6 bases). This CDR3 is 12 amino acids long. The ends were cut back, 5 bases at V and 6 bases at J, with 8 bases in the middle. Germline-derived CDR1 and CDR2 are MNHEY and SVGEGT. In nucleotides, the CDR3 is TGTGCCAGCAGTACAGGGATTCAGCCCCAGCATTTT. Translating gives CASSTGIQPQHF.

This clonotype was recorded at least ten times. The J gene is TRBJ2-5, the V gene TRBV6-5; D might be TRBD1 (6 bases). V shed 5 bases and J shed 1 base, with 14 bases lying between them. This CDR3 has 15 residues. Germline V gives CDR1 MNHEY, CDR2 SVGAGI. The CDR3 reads CASSPSGTLQETQYF. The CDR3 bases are TGTGCCAGCAGTCCTAGTGGGACACTCCAAGAGACCCAGTACTTC.

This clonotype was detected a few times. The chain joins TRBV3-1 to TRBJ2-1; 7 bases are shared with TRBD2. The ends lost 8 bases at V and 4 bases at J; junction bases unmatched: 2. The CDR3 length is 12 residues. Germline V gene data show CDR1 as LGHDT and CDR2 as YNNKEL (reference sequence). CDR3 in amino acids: CASGGGYNEQFF. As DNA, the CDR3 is TGTGCCAGCGGGGGGGGATACAATGAGCAGTTCTTC.

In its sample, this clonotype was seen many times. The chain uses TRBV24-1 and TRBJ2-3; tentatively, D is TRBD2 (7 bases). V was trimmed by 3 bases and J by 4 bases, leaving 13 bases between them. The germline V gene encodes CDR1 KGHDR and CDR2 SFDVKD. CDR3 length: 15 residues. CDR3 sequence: CATSDPRGAPDTQYF. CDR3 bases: TGTGCCACCAGTGATCCTCGGGGGGCCCCAGATACGCAGTATTTT.

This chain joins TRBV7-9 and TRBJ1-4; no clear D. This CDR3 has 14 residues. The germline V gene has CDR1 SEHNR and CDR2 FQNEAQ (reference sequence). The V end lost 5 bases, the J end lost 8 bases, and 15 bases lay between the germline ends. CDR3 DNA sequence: TGTGCCAGCAGCCGTGACGGAAGTGGAGAAAAACTGTTTTTT. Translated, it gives CASSRDGSGEKLFF.

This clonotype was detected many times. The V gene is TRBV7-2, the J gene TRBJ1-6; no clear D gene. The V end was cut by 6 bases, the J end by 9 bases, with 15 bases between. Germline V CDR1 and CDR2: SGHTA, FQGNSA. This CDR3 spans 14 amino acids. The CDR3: CASRRQKEGSPLHF. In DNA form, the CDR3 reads TGTGCCAGCAGACGGCAGAAGGAGGGTTCACCCCTCCACTTT. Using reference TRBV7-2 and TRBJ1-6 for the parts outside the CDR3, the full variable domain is GAGVSQSPSNKVTEKGKDVELRCDPISGHTALYWYRQSLGQGLEFLIYFQGNSAPDKSGLPSDRFSAERTGGSVSTLTIQRTQQEDSAVYLCASRRQKEGSPLHFGNGTRLTVT.

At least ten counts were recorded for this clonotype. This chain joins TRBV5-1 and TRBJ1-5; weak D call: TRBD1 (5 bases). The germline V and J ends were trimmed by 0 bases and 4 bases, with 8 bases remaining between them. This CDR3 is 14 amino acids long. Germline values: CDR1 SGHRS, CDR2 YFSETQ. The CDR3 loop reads CASSLGGRNQPQHF. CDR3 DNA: TGCGCCAGCAGCTTGGGGGGCCGGAATCAGCCCCAGCATTTT.

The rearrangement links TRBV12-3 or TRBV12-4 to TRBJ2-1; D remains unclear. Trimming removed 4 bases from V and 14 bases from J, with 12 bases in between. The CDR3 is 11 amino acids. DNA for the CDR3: TGTGCCAGCAGTTCGATGGGTGTTAAGTTCTTC. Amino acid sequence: CASSSMGVKFF.

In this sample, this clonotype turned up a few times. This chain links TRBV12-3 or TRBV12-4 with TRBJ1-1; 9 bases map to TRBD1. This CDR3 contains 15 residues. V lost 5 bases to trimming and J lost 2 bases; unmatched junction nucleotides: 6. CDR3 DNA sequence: TGTGCCAGCAGTCCGCGACAGGGGGGAAACACTGAAGCTTTCTTT. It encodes CASSPRQGGNTEAFF.

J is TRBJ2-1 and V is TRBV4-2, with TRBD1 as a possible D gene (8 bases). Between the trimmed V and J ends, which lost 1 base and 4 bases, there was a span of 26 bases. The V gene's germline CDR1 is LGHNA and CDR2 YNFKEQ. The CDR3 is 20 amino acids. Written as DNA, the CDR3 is TGTGCCAGCAGCCAAGTAGTAGGGCGGAGCGGGACAGGTAAATACAATGAGCAGTTCTTC. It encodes CASSQVVGRSGTGKYNEQFF.

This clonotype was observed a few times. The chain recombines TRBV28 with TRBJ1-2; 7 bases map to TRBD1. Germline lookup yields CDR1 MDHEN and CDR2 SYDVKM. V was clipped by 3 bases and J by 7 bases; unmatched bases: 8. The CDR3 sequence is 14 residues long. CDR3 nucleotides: TGTGCCAGCAGTTTGAAGACAGGGTGGGGTGGCTACACCTTC. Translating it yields CASSLKTGWGGYTF.

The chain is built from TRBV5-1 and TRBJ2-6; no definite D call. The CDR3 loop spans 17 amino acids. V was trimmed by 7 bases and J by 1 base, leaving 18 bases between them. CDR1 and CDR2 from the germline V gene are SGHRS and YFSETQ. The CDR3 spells CASFPSPSVSGANVLTF. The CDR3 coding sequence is TGCGCCAGCTTTCCCAGTCCGTCGGTGTCTGGGGCCAACGTCCTGACTTTC.

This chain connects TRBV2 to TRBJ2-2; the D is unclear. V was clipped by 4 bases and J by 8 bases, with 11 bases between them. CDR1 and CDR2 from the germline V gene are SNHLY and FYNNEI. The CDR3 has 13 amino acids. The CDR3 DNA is TGTGCCAGCAGTGGAGAGAGTACAGGGGAGCTGTTTTTT. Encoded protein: CASSGESTGELFF.

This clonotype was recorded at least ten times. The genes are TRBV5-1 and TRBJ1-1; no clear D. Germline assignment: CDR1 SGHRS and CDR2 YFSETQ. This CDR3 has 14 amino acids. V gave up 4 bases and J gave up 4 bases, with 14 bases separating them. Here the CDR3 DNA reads TGCGCCAGCAGCCCCCAGAGCGTCATCACTGAAGCTTTCTTT. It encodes CASSPQSVITEAFF.

For the CDR3, the DNA is TGCAGTGCTCGAACCCCAGGGGTGAATGAGCAGTTCTTC. It specifies CSARTPGVNEQFF. V usage is TRBV20-1 and J usage is TRBJ2-1; a possible D gene is TRBD1 (6 bases). Deletions cut 5 bases from V and 7 bases from J, with 15 bases between. Germline-derived CDR1 and CDR2 are DFQATT and SNEGSKA (reference sequence). The CDR3 runs to 13 residues.

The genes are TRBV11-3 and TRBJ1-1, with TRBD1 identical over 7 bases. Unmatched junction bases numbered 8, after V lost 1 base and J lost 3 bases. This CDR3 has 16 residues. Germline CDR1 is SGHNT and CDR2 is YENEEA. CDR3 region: CASSLARQGTDTEAFF. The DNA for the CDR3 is TGTGCCAGCAGCTTAGCCCGACAGGGAACAGACACTGAAGCTTTCTTT. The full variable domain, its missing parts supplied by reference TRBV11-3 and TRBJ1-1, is EAGVVQSPRYKIIEKKQPVAFWCNPISGHNTLYWYLQNLGQGPELLIRYENEEAVDDSQLPKDRFSAERLKGVDSTLKIQPAELGDSAVYLCASSLARQGTDTEAFFGQGTRLTVV.

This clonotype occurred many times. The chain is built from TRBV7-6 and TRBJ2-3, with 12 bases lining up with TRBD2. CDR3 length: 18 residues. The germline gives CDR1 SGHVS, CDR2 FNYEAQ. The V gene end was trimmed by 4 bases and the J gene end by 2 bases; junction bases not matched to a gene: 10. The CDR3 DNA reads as TGTGCCAGCAGCTCGGGGGCTAGCGGGGGGGGTCTCACAGATACGCAGTATTTT. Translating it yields CASSSGASGGGLTDTQYF.

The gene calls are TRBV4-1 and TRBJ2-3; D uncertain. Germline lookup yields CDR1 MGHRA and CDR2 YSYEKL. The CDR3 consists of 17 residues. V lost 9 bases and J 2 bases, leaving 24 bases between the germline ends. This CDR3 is CASSLSVISKYTDTQYF. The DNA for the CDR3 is TGCGCCAGTTCACTTTCAGTGATCTCAAAATACACAGATACGCAGTATTTT.

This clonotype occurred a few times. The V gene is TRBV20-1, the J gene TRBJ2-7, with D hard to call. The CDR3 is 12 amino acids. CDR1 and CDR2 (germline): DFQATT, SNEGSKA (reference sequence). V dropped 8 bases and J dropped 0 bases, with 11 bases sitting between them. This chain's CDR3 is CSTHRISYEQYF. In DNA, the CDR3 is TGCAGTACGCACCGGATCTCCTACGAGCAGTACTTC.

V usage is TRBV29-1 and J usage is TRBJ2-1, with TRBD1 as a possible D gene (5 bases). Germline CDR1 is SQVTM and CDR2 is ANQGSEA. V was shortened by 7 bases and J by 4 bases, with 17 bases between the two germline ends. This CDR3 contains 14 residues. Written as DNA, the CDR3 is TGCAGCGGCCTCAGGGTGAGGCATTACAATGAGCAGTTCTTC. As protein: CSGLRVRHYNEQFF.

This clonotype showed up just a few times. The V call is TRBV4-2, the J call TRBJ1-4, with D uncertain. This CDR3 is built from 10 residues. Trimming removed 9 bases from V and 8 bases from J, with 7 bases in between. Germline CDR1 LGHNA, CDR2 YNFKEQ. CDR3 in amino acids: CARGAEKLFF. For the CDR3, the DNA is TGTGCCAGGGGCGCCGAAAAACTGTTTTTT.

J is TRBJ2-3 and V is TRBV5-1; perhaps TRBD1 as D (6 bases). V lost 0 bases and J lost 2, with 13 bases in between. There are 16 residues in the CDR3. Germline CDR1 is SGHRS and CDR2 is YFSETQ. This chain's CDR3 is CASSLGSGVPTDTQYF. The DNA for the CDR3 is TGCGCCAGCAGCTTGGGTTCAGGGGTCCCCACAGATACGCAGTATTTT.